This T cell receptor (beta chain) was sequenced in a study of cytomegalovirus exposure and HLA in healthy donors. Both 60 Vbeta primers and 13 Jbeta primers went into the PCR. The repertoire was sequenced with immunoSEQ multiplex PCR; TCRdb's copy has only in-frame clones and lacks some. This table has about 140,000 clones, approximately 83% appearing once. The CDR3 covers 14 residues. Trimming removed 10 bases from V and 0 bases from J; junction bases left unmatched: 6. The germline CDR1 and CDR2 sequences are MGHRA and YSYEKL. The sample was PBMCs. The chain couples TRBV4-1 to TRBJ2-3; 8 nucleotides line up with TRBD2. This sequence was found in a woman in her forties in good health and CMV-seronegative. CDR3 nucleotide sequence: TGCGCCACTGGGCAGCGGGAGAGCACAGATACGCAGTATTTT. Amino acid sequence: CATGQRESTDTQYF.